This T cell receptor beta chain appears in the sequencing data of a study of cytomegalovirus exposure and HLA in healthy donors. Study outcomes and limitations: The CMV antigen specificity of three CMV-associated chains was confirmed through in vitro analysis. No immune exposure information besides CMV serostatus was available.

Comment on this clone: Its antigen is undetermined.

Researchers ran the PCR with 60 Vbeta and 13 Jbeta primers. Profiling relied on immunoSEQ multiplex PCR, and the TCRdb table lists in-frame clones only, not all of them. Among some 150,000 clones listed, 65% to 85% were seen once. Germline V gene lookup returns CDR1 SGHDT and CDR2 YYEEEE. The CDR3 consists of 17 residues. V was trimmed by 4 bases and J by 1 base, leaving 17 bases between them. The sequence was obtained from a male donor in good health and CMV-seronegative. The sequencing sample was made of PBMCs. The chain joins TRBV5-6 to TRBJ2-2, with D uncertain. The CDR3 nucleotides are TGTGCCAGCAGCCCTAGACCCCTTTCCTTGAACACCGGGGAGCTGTTTTTT. Protein: CASSPRPLSLNTGELFF.